This T cell receptor beta chain was retrieved from a study of blood T cell repertoires in COVID-19. In the study overall: Nucleic acid was either cDNA or gDNA, and it came from T cells, B-cell-depleted T cells, or PBMCs.

The repertoire was sequenced with immunoSEQ multiplex PCR; TCRdb's copy has only in-frame clones and lacks some. The table records 150,000 to 200,000 clones, roughly 87% of them present only once. Participants' reported clinical history set cohort assignment. This CDR3 has 18 amino acids. The V and J ends lost 5 bases and 0 bases, in that order; junction bases with no gene match: 15. Germline CDR1 and CDR2: PRHDT and FYEKMQ (reference sequence). The material sequenced was PBMCs or T cells enriched from blood (not recorded which). This TCR came from a human donor with acute COVID-19. The donor label of this sample is uncertain. J is TRBJ2-7 and V is TRBV13; 8 positions match TRBD1. The CDR3 DNA reads as TGTGCCAGCAGCACCGGACCGAGCAGGGGGCAAAGCTCCTACGAGCAGTACTTC. It specifies CASSTGPSRGQSSYEQYF.